This T cell receptor (beta chain) was profiled in a study of T cell repertoires in cytomegalovirus infection. Study summary: Newly reported HLA-C-restricted and thoroughly characterized HLA-B-restricted CMV epitopes were employed. Indicated by public TCR beta signatures were CMV infection and matching HLA type. Study conclusions and caveats: HLA-C-restricted TCR beta clonotypes specific for CMV led the ex vivo response.

This clonotype was observed a handful of times. As yet, its antigen is unknown. CDR3 length: 13 residues. The germline V gene has CDR1 LNHDA and CDR2 SQIVND (reference sequence). The V and J ends lost 8 bases and 3 bases, in that order; junction bases with no gene match: 5. TCRdb reanalysed the reads using MiXCR and keeps one entry per CDR3 protein. The sample contains fewer than 70,000 distinct CDR3 sequences, 28% of which appear only once. Sequencing was performed on CD8+ T cells from cultured PBMCs, taken from culture after CMV antigen stimulation. This clonotype was sampled from a human donor in good health (CMV status not recorded). Some clones in this sample may be carry-over from other donors' samples. V usage is TRBV19 and J usage is TRBJ2-7, with TRBD1 matching over 9 bases. The CDR3 DNA follows: TGTGCCAGTGCCGGGACAGGGAACTACGAGCAGTACTTC. The encoded protein is CASAGTGNYEQYF.